The present entry profiles one T cell receptor (beta chain) with its context. These data originate in a study of shared clonotypes between healthy human individuals. This table comes from immunoSEQ multiplex PCR, and its TCRdb copy is limited to in-frame clones, with some not included. The table has some 1.4 million clones, roughly 96% seen once. Trimming removed 2 bases from V and 8 bases from J, with 12 bases in between. CDR3 size: 13 residues. The V gene's germline CDR1 is SEHNR and CDR2 FQNEAQ (reference sequence). The J gene is TRBJ1-1, the V gene TRBV7-9; tentative D call: TRBD1 (5 bases). The specimen was naive CD4+ T cells sorted from blood. This sample's subset: CD45RA+ positively selected. The sequence came from a man aged 30-40 years in good health. The CDR3 loop reads CASSLQGYWEAFF. Here the CDR3 DNA reads TGTGCCAGCAGCTTACAGGGTTATTGGGAAGCTTTCTTT.